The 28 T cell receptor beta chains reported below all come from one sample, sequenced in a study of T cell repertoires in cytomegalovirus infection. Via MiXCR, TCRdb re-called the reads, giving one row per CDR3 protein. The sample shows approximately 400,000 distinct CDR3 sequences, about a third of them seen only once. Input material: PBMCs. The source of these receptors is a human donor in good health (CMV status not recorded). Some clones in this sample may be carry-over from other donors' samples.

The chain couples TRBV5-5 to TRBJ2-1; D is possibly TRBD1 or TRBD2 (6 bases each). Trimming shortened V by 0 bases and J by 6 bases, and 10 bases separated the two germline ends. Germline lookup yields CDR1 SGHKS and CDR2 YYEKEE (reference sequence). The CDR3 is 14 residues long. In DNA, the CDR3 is TGTGCCAGCAGCTTGGCACAGGGACTCAATGAGCAGTTCTTC. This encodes CASSLAQGLNEQFF.

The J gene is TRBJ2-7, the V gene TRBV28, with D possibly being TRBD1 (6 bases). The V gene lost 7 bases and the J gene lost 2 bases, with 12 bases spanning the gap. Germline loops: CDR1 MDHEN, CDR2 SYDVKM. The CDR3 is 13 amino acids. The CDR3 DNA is TGTGCCAGCACCAAGACAGGAACCTACGAGCAGTACTTC. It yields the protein CASTKTGTYEQYF.

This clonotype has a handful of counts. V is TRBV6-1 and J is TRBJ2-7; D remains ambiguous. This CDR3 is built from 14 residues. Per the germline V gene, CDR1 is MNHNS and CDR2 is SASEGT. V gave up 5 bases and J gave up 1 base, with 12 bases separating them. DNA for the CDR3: TGTGCCAGCAGTTATTTTTTGGGGTCCTACGAGCAGTACTTC. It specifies CASSYFLGSYEQYF.

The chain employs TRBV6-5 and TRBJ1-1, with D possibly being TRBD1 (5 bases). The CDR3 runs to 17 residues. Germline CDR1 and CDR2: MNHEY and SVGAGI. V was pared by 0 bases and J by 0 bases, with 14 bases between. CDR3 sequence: CASSYSKFDSMNTEAFF. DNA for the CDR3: TGTGCCAGCAGTTACTCGAAGTTCGACAGCATGAACACTGAAGCTTTCTTT.

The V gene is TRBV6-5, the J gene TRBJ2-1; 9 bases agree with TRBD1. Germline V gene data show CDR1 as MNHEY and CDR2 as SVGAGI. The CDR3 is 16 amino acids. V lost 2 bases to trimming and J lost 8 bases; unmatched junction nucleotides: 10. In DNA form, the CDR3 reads TGTGCCAGCAGTTACGAAGCCACAGGGGGCGGCTATGAGCAGTTCTTC. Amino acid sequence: CASSYEATGGGYEQFF.

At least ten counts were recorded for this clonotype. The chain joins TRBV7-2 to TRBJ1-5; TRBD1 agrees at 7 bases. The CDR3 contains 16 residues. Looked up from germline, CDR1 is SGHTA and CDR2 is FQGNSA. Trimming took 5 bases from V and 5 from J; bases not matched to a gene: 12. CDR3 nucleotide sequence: TGTGCCAGCAGCCCGATGGACAGGCATGGGTATCAGCCCCAGCATTTT. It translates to CASSPMDRHGYQPQHF.

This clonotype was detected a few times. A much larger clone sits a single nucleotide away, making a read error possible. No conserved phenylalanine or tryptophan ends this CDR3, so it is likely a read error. CDR3 DNA sequence: TGTGCCAGCAGTTTGGCAGGGGGCTGGAATCAGCCCCAGCATTTG. Residues: CASSLAGGWNQPQHL. The chain uses TRBV12-3 or TRBV12-4 and TRBJ1-5; 8 bases align to TRBD1. This CDR3 has 15 residues. V lost 3 bases to trimming and J lost 4 bases; unmatched junction nucleotides: 5.

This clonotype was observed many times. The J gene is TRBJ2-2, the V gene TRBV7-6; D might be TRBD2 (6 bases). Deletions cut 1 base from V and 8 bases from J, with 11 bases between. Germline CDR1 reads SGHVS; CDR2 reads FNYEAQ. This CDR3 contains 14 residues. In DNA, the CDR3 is TGTGCCAGCAGCTTAGAATGGACTACGGGGGAGCTGTTTTTT. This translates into CASSLEWTTGELFF.

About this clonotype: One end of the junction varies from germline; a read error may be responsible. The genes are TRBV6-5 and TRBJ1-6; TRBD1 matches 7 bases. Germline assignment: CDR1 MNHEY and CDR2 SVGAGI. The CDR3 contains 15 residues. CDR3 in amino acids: CASSYEGQQISPLDF. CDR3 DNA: TGTGCCAGCAGTTACGAGGGACAGCAGATTTCACCCCTCGACTTT.

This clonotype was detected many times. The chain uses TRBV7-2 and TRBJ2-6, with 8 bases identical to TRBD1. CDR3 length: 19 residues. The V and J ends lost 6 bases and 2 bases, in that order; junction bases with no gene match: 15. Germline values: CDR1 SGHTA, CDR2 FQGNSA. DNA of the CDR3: TGTGCCAGCAGGCCGCAACTCAGGGGGCGCTTAACTGGGGCCAACGTCCTGACTTTC. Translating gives CASRPQLRGRLTGANVLTF.

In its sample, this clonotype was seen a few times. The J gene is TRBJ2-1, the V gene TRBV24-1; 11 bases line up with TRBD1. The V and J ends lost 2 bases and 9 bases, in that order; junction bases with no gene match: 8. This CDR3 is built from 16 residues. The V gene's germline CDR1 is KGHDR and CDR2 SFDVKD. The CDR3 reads CATSDSRDRGSGEQFF. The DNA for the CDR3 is TGTGCCACCAGTGATTCTAGGGACAGGGGGTCTGGTGAGCAGTTCTTC.

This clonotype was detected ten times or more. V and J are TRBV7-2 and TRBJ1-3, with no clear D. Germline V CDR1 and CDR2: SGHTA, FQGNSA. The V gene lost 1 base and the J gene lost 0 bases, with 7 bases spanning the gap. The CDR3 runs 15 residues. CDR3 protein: CASSLVNPSGNTIYF. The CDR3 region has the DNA TGTGCCAGCAGCTTAGTTAACCCCTCTGGAAACACCATATATTTT.

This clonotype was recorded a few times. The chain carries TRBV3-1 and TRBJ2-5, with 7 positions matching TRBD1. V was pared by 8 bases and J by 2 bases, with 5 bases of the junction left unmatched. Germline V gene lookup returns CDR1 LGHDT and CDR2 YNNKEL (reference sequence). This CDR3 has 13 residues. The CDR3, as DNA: TGTGCCAGCGGCGACAGGGTGCAAGAGACCCAGTACTTC. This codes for CASGDRVQETQYF.

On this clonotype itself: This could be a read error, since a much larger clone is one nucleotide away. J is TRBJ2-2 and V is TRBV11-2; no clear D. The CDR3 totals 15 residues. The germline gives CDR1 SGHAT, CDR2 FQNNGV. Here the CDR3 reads CDSSLVSELTGELFF. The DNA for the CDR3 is TGTGACAGCAGCTTAGTTTCAGAACTGACCGGGGAGCTGTTTTTT.

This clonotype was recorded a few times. CDR3 in DNA: TGTGCCAGCAGCCCAACTAGCGGGGGGACCACAGATACGCAGTATTTT. It codes for CASSPTSGGTTDTQYF. The gene calls are TRBV7-9 and TRBJ2-3; TRBD2 matches at 12 bases. The CDR3 runs to 16 residues. The ends lost 5 bases at V and 2 bases at J; junction bases unmatched: 5. Looked up from germline, CDR1 is SEHNR and CDR2 is FQNEAQ (reference sequence).

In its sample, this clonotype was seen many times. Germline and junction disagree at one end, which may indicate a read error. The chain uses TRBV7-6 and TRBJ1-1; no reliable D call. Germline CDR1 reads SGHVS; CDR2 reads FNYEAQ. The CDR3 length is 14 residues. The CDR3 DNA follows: TGTGCCAGCAGCTTTTGGGGAGGGAACGCTGAAGCTTTCTTT. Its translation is CASSFWGGNAEAFF.

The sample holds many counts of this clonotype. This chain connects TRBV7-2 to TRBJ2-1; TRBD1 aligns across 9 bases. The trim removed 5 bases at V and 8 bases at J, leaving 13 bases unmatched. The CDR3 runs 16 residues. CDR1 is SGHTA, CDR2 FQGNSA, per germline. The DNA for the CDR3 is TGTGCCAGCAGCCCGAGGGACGGGACAGGGCTGTATGAGCAGTTCTTC. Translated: CASSPRDGTGLYEQFF.

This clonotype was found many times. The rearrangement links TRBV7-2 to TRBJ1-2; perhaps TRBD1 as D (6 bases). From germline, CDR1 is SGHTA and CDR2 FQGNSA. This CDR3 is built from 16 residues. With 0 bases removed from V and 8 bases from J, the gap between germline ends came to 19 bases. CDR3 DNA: TGTGCCAGCAGCTTAGCGTTCCCGGGTAGGGGGGGGGGCTACACCTTC. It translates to CASSLAFPGRGGGYTF.

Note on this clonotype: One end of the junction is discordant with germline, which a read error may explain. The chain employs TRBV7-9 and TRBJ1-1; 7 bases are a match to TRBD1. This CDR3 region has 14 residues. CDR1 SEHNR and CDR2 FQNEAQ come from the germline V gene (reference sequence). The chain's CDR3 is CASSRQGENTESFF. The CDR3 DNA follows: TGTGCCAGCAGCCGACAGGGTGAGAACACTGAATCTTTCTTT.

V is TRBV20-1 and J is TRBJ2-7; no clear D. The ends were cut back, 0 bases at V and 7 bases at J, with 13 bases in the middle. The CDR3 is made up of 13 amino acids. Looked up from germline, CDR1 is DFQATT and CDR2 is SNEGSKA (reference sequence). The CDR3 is CSARDGRAWEQYF. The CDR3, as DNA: TGCAGTGCTAGAGATGGTCGGGCCTGGGAGCAGTACTTC.

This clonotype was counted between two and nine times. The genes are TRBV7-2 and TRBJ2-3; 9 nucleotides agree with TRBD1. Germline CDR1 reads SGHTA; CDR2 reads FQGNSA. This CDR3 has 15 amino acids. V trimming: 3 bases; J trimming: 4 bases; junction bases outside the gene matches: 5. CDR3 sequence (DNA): TGTGCCAGCAGCTTTTGGACAGGGGATCCAGATACGCAGTATTTT. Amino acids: CASSFWTGDPDTQYF.

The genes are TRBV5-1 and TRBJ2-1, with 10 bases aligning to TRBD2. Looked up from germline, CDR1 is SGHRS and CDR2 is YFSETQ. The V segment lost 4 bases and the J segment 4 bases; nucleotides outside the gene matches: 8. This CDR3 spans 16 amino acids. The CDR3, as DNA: TGCGCCAGCAGCGCGACAACTAGCGGGGCTTACAATGAGCAGTTCTTC. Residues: CASSATTSGAYNEQFF.

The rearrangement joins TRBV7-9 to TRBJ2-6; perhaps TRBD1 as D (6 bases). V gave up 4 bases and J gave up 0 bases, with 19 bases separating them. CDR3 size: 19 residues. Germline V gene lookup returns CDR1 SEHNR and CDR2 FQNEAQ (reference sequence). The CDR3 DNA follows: TGTGCCAGCAGCTACTCCCGGGACAACTCTTTCTCTGGGGCCAACGTCCTGACTTTC. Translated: CASSYSRDNSFSGANVLTF.

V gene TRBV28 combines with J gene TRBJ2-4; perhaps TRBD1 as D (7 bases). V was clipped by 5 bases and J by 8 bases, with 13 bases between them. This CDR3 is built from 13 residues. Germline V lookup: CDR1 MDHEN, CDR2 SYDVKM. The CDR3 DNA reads TGTGCCAGCAGTACAGACAGGGAGGACATTCAGTACTTC. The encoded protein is CASSTDREDIQYF.

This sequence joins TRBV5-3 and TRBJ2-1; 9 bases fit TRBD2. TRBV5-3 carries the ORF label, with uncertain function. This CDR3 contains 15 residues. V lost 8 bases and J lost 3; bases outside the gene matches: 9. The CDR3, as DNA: TGTGCCAGCAGGGCAACTAGCGGGTTCTACAATGAGCAGTTCTTC. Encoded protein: CASRATSGFYNEQFF.

CDR3 loop: CASSHRDSRPAEQFF. CDR3 DNA sequence: TGTGCCAGCAGTCACCGGGACTCGCGCCCAGCTGAGCAGTTCTTC. The V and J genes are TRBV6-1 and TRBJ2-1, with D perhaps matching TRBD2 (6 bases). The CDR3 contains 15 residues. Looked up from germline, CDR1 is MNHNS and CDR2 is SASEGT. The V end was cut by 5 bases, the J end by 9 bases, with 20 bases between.

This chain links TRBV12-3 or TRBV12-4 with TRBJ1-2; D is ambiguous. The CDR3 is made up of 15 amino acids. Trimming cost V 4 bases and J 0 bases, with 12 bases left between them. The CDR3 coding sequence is TGTGCCAGCAGTTCCACCTCCAGGCCTAACTATGGCTACACCTTC. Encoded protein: CASSSTSRPNYGYTF.

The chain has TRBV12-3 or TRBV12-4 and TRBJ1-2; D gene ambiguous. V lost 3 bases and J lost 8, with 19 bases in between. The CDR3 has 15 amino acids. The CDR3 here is CASSLGWQAPWGYTF. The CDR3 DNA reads TGTGCCAGCAGTTTGGGGTGGCAGGCCCCCTGGGGCTACACCTTC.